This T cell receptor (beta chain) was obtained from a study of shared clonotypes between healthy human individuals. Study outcomes and limitations: As a rule, naive subsets had a larger estimated richness than memory subsets. Sampling covered nothing but blood. Tissue TCR repertoires likely differ from those found in blood. Only a few donors were included, so the genetic and exposure-history diversity represented was limited.

Assay: immunoSEQ multiplex PCR; the TCRdb copy retains only in-frame clones and omits some. Of hundreds of thousands of clones in the sample, around 92% were seen once. In the naive CD8 group, cells lacked CD45RO and were positively selected for CCR7, so terminally differentiated effector memory CD45RA+ cells were left out. Everyone who donated was a Caucasian adult who lived in Nashville, Tennessee. Looked up from germline, CDR1 is PRHDT and CDR2 is FYEKMQ (reference sequence). V gave up 0 bases and J gave up 4 bases, with 13 bases separating them. This CDR3 has 15 residues. Worth noting for this clone: Its target is not known.

This sequence joins TRBV13 and TRBJ2-7, with D possibly being TRBD1 (5 bases). The TCR comes from a man aged 25 to 45 in good health. Sequenced: naive CD8+ T cells sorted from blood. Written as DNA, the CDR3 is TGTGCCAGCAGCTTAGGGGTCGACAGAGCTTACGAGCAGTACTTC. Amino acids: CASSLGVDRAYEQYF.